The TCR beta chain described here comes from a study of T cell responses to AZD1222 COVID-19 vaccine. There are 11 residues in the CDR3. Trimming cost V 4 bases and J 4 bases, with 5 bases left between them. The germline V gene has CDR1 SQVTM and CDR2 ANQGSEA. Method: immunoSEQ multiplex PCR; TCRdb's copy keeps in-frame clones and lacks some. Of around 200,000 clones in the sample, approximately 94% were seen once. The gene calls are TRBV29-1 and TRBJ2-1, with D hard to call. The source of this sequence is an adult who received the AZD1222 COVID-19 vaccine. Sample: peripheral blood, taken 28 days after the second AZD1222 dose. In nucleotides, the CDR3 is TGCAGCGTTGGAGGTTACAATGAGCAGTTCTTC. It encodes CSVGGYNEQFF.